A single T cell receptor (beta chain) is shown here with its context. The antigen this receptor binds is unknown. Per-base quality was not reported, and no clone a single base away is much larger than it. According to the germline V gene (reference sequence), CDR1 reads MNHEY and CDR2 reads SMNVEV. Unmatched junction bases come to 5, with V trimmed by 4 bases and J by 5 bases. Including the terminal cysteine and phenylalanine, the CDR3 comprises 13 residues. The read is trimmed to its CDR3 DNA, 39 bases read in frame from base 1. In total, more than 500 healthy bone marrow donors made up the cohort. Cohort members were all nominally healthy when sampled, although unrecorded immune exposures were likely present. The donor tested CMV seropositive, placing the donor among the 289 seropositive members of the cohort. A peripheral blood sample was provided by each donor, and peripheral blood mononuclear cells were used for TCR beta sequencing. The Qiagen DNeasy Blood Extraction Kit was used to extract genomic DNA from the blood cell samples.

Receptors were amplified or captured by the immunoSEQ multiplex PCR assay. A mixture of 60 forward primers for TCR Vbeta segments and 13 reverse primers for TCR Jbeta segments was used in the multiplex PCR. A multiplex PCR assay on genomic DNA amplified the CDR3 region of rearranged TCR beta genes. The amplified TCR beta libraries were sequenced on the Illumina HiSeq System as 87-base-pair reads. From the authors' description of their analysis: In a later analysis, approximately 74 million unique TCR beta chains were counted across the 650 to 700 repertoires, and roughly 11 million of these chains were shared by at least two donors. To remove PCR and sequencing errors, raw reads were error-corrected and collapsed into unique sequences using a nearest-neighbor algorithm that merged closely related sequences. CDR3 sequences were aligned to IMGT reference sequences to assign V, D and J gene segments. For a sequence to be retained, at least a six-nucleotide match to both a V gene segment and a J gene segment was required. Rearrangements were classified as productive when the CDR3 lacked stop codons and remained in frame with V and J, and all other rearrangements were classified as non-productive. CDR3 was defined according to IMGT convention as the region running from the second conserved V-encoded cysteine to the conserved J-encoded phenylalanine. In an earlier analysis of approximately 500 of the donors, sequences lacking an unambiguous match to a single V gene segment were excluded. In an earlier analysis of about 590 of the donors, a V segment was called functional when productive rearrangements were above 56.7%, and segregating when the standard deviation between donors exceeded 5%. A statistical classification framework was built for diagnosing cytomegalovirus status from the catalog of TCR beta chain sequences. In a later analysis, V and J genes were assigned by comparing TCR nucleotide sequences against IMGT/GENE-DB human TR gene sequences. A later analysis assigned CDR3 sequences and most-parsimonious VDJ recombination scenarios with the TCRdist pipeline. In a later analysis, every TCR beta chain was defined by the combination of its CDR3 amino acid sequence and its V-gene family, and reads without a unique V-gene family were dropped. In a later analysis, fewer than 650 highly shared, low-generation-probability nucleotide sequences were removed to address suspected cross-contamination and a sequencing artifact. A later analysis calculated a clonal expansion index for each public chain from normalized within-repertoire ranks of inferred template counts. In a later analysis, generation probabilities were computed using a VDJ recombination model fitted to out-of-frame rearrangements, and the results were checked against IGoR. A later analysis scored TCR-TCR, TCR-HLA and TCR-CMV co-occurrence with hypergeometric tests, applying a repertoire-size bias correction to TCR pairs. A later analysis estimated false discovery rates by permuting HLA or CMV assignments 20 times. In a later analysis, co-occurring TCRs were grouped using DBSCAN, with TCRdist sequence similarity added in when clustering inside HLA-allele-positive subsets. Repertoires with fewer than 30,000 or more than 120,000 public chains, plus five repertoires with anomalous nucleotide sharing, were excluded from co-occurrence clustering. TCRdb mirrors the immuneACCESS table, restricted to in-frame sequences. Some clones are absent from its copies; in checked studies, under half trace to an unresolved V gene, and the reason for the others is unknown. V, J and clone size are taken as reported in that table, and D and trimming were inferred from the DNA itself. For this sample the table gives 250,000 to 350,000 clones, of which 70% to 90% were detected only once. The ten largest clones represent around 3.7% of the sample.

The data stem from a study of cytomegalovirus exposure and HLA in healthy donors (dated by TCRdb to about 2017). Concerning the study at large: In an earlier analysis of under 600 of the donors, roughly 300 Gb of sequence data and 90 million to 130 million unique TCR beta sequences from 180 million or so T cells were reported. Both class I and class II loci were covered by HLA typing, at four-digit resolution. Roughly 300 gigabases of sequencing data and tens of millions of unique TCR sequences were included in an early release covering roughly 700 HLA-typed donors. Roughly 5 DR-DQ haplotypes were handled as single units for association and clustering, since linkage in the cohort was strong. The study combined high-throughput TCR immunosequencing, statistical association of individual TCRs with disease status, and machine learning to predict cytomegalovirus infection status. A separate validation cohort of about 110 different subjects was used in addition to the 666-subject first cohort. Using immunosequencing, the study profiled T cell repertoires from around 680 subjects and related those repertoires to cytomegalovirus serostatus. All discovery cohort repertoires had been generated on a single sequencing platform. Among 300 to 450 genotyped donors of the cohort, an average of approximately 240,000 unique TCR beta nucleotide sequences were sequenced per donor, roughly 18% of them non-productive. Typing coverage varied by locus: about 629-630 donors for A, B, C, DRB1 and DQB1; roughly 560 for DQA1; around 610 for DPA1; about 450 for DPB1. To study patterns of TCR occurrence, a later analysis re-analyzed previously published TCR beta repertoires from 666 donors and added high-resolution HLA genotyping. In a later genetic analysis, genome-wide SNP genotypes for about three fifths of the roughly 670 donors were used, and that subset was treated as a discovery cohort. Alongside the repertoire data, information on donor age, sex, ethnicity and CMV serostatus was compiled. The genetic ancestry cluster associated with self-reported Caucasian donors included about 84% of the 300 to 450 genotyped donors. In an earlier analysis of several hundred of the donors, high-throughput TCR beta sequencing was used to judge whether each TCR beta V gene segment behaved as functional or pseudogenic. The study was designed to test whether signatures of past pathogen exposure could be identified by cataloging public T cell receptors. The later analysis used no new phenotypic data to find candidate immune exposures, relying instead on TCR beta sequences and their occurrence across donors.

Here is what the overall study found, with its caveats: In a later analysis, HLA-associated TCR beta chains showed more clonal expansion and lower generation probabilities than non-associated chains that were equally common. In vitro tests confirmed that a few of the cytomegalovirus-associated TCR beta chains recognize cytomegalovirus antigens. In a later genetic analysis, a missense DCLRE1C variant was associated with V-gene and J-gene trimming of TCR beta chains, and the association was replicated in an independent cohort. Because counts were too low, about 18 rarely observed V segments, including chromosome 9 orphons, were excluded from the earlier analysis of several hundred of the donors. In an earlier analysis of some 540 of the donors, most TCR beta V segments appeared in productive rearrangements about 87% or about 30% of the time, broadly matching IMGT annotations. Compared with the 666-donor mean, donors in an Asian-associated ancestry cluster had fewer N-insertions in productive TCRs, according to a later genetic analysis. The classifier was reported to diagnose cytomegalovirus status with high specificity and sensitivity in both the original and validation cohorts. HLA typing was unavailable for some donors at each locus, so association tests used only the typed subset. Linkage disequilibrium might explain the correlated functional status among segregating V segments, but an unknown experimental factor could not be excluded. Roughly uniform sequencing depth across donors was assumed in presence/absence analyses, although this assumption may not hold. The study listed around 160 TCR beta chains as associated with cytomegalovirus. Most TCR sequences were observed very rarely across donors, whereas some public TCRs were present in many individuals. A further reported finding was that TCR beta sequences accurately predicted the HLA-A and HLA-B alleles for most subjects in the first cohort. Some IMGT-functional V segments, including TRBV6-2 and TRBV6-3, could not be told apart with the 87-base-pair reads, so those segments were excluded. In a later analysis, the rate of TCR association differed among HLA loci, with DRB1 alleles having the most associated TCRs and HLA-C alleles having the fewest. Assigning TCR associations to individual alleles was difficult when HLA alleles, especially DR and DQ, strongly co-occurred. The only immune exposure information available for the cohort was CMV serostatus. In a later analysis, several top co-occurrence clusters were reported to appear linked to parvovirus B19, influenza, CMV and Epstein-Barr virus. Only TCR beta chains were sequenced in this cohort, and the absence of alpha or paired-chain data limited detectable features. A cluster of highly shared sequence variants was judged likely to represent a technical artifact of the sequencing pipeline. According to a later analysis, most CMV-associated TCR beta chains appeared to be HLA-restricted, and the HLA associations seemed to be driven largely by CMV exposure. The authors suggested that the approach could potentially be generalized to other disease states and immunological phenotypes. A later analysis associated 17,000 or so TCR beta sequences with specific HLA alleles at a false discovery rate of 0.05.

Material: PBMCs. The receptor comes from a man aged 35 to 55 in good health and CMV-seropositive. This chain joins TRBV27 to TRBJ2-7, with TRBD2 matching 7 junction bases. The nucleotide sequence reads TGTGCCAGCAGTTCCGGGAGGCTCAACGAGCAGTACTTC. Its coded protein is CASSSGRLNEQYF.